This TCR beta chain originates from a study of shared clonotypes between healthy human individuals (TCRdb year 2020). Context from the whole study: Two women and a few men aged 18 to 49 years were included in the cohort. For each donor, CD4 naive and CD4 memory were each given three plates, CD8 naive was given two plates, and CD8 memory was given one plate. To estimate repertoire size and how much clonotypes are shared between individuals, the study performed deep sequencing of blood TCR repertoires from about 5 healthy adults. To increase sequencing depth and limit assay-specific biases, different laboratories used diverse techniques to prepare libraries and sequence TCR repertoires. Per donor, leukapheresis produced somewhere between about 0.85 and 10 billion PBMCs.

The donors were healthy, HIV-negative adults with no recently reported acute infections or vaccinations. All donors were Caucasian adults living in Nashville, Tennessee, USA. Magnetic negative selection was used to enrich CD4+ T cells, after which naive cells were positively selected on CD45RA and the negative fraction became the memory subset. Blood was collected by leukapheresis, and PBMCs were isolated by Ficoll-Histopaque density gradient centrifugation and then cryopreserved in liquid nitrogen vapor phase. Purity and quantity of every magnetically sorted T cell population were checked by analytical flow cytometry. Genomic DNA was isolated from every sorted fraction and measured by UV absorbance on a Nanodrop 2000c. The study at large found these results: The genetic and exposure-history diversity represented was limited by the small number of donors. Rarefaction of sorted-subset datasets indicated incomplete sequencing despite the large sequencing depth. Compared with non-shared clonotypes, the clonotypes found in all four sorted-subset donors had higher generation probabilities. Pairwise subsampling indicated that sequencing depth was expected to affect the degree of clonotype sharing among donors. Sampling was restricted to blood, and TCR repertoires in tissue are likely to differ from TCR repertoires in blood. Larger estimated clonotype richness was generally found for naive subsets than for memory subsets. Approximately 5% of naive CD4, roughly 3.5% of naive CD8, about 2.5% of memory CD4, and about 0.4% of memory CD8 clonotypes were shared across a handful of donors.

Using the deep immunoSEQ assay, TCR CDR3 regions were amplified from genomic DNA by multiplex PCR. For each cell subset, the extracted genomic DNA was distributed evenly across all wells of several immunoSEQ 96-well plates, and each plate served as one replicate. For sorted subsets, roughly 200 ng of genomic DNA, equivalent to about 30,000 T cell genomes, went into each replicate PCR. Purified libraries were measured with a Qubit 3.0 fluorometer, size-checked on a Bioanalyzer 2100, and measured again with the KAPA Library Quantification kit. A separate single-read 150-cycle Illumina NextSeq 550 flow cell was used to sequence each immunoSEQ 96-well plate. The source study handled its data this way. Because the immunoSEQ output held only junctional sequences and lacked quality scores, the filtering could not match the filtering applied to full-length reads. Sequences were annotated with PyIR, a Python wrapper for IgBLAST v1.9, using IMGT germline references to assign V/J genes and CDR3. Any read was removed if the V/J assignment was weak (E-value above 1e-6), the CDR3 was missing, or the read contained stop codons, out-of-frame junctions, or ambiguous translated residues. A V3J clonotype was defined by an identical inferred V gene, J gene, and CDR3 amino acid sequence. To compute the percentage overlap between repertoires, the number of shared unique clonotypes was divided by the size of the smaller repertoire. Repertoire richness was assessed with RTK rarefaction, the Chao1 estimator, and Recon v2.1 estimates of unobserved clonotypes. For all TCRbeta clonotypes obtained by the gDNA method from a handful of donors, generation probabilities were computed with OLGA. TCRdb retrieved this table from immuneACCESS and kept in-frame rearrangements only. Not all clones are present; in checked studies, unresolved V genes account for under half, and no reason is known for the remainder. V and J calls plus clone size are reproduced from that table; the DNA served to infer D and trimming. The sample data list about 2 million clones, and 85% to 95% of these were observed just once. The ten largest clones add up to 0.13% of the sample.

Details on this clone: There is no known antigen for this receptor. Base qualities are missing; no much larger clone stands one base away.

V is pared back by 5 bases and J by 7 bases, with 6 bases lying between the germline termini. The CDR3 starts with the cysteine, ends with the phenylalanine, and has 11 residues. The DNA shown is the 33-base CDR3, in frame from base 1. The germline V gene (reference sequence) provides CDR1 GTSNPN and CDR2 SVGIG. This receptor chain uses TRBV30 and TRBJ1-6; no confident D gene assignment can be made. Sequencing was carried out using naive CD4+ T cells sorted from blood. Interpreted using the paper, the cell subset or site label stands for: CD45RA+ positively selected. The clonotype comes from a man between 18 and 35 years old in good health. The sequence in DNA is TGTGCCTGGCATTTAAATTCACCCCTCCACTTT. It encodes CAWHLNSPLHF.